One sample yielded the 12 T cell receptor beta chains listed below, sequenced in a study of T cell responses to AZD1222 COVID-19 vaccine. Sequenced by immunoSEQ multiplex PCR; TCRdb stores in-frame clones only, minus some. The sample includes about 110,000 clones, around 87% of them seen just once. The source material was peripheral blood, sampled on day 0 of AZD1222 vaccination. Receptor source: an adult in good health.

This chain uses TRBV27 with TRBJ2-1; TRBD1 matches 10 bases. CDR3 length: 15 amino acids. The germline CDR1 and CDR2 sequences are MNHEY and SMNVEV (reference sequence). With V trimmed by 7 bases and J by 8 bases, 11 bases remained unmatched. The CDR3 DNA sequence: TGTGCCAGCACCAAACTAACCGGGACAGGGGATGAGCAGTTCTTC. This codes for CASTKLTGTGDEQFF.

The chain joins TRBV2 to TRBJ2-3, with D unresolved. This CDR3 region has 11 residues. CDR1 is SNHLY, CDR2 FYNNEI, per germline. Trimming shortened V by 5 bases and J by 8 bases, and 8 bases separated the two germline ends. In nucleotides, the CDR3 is TGTGCCAGCAGTTTCGAAGGTACGCAGTATTTT. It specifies CASSFEGTQYF.

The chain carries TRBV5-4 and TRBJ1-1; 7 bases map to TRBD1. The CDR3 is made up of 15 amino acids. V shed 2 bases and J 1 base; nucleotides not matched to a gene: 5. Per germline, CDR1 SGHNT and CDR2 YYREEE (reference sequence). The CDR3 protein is CASSFARTGNTEAFF. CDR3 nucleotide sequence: TGTGCCAGCAGCTTCGCGCGGACAGGGAACACTGAAGCTTTCTTT.

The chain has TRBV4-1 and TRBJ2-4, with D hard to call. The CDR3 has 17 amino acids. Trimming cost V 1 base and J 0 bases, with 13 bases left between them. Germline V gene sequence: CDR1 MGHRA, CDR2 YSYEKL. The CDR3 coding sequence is TGCGCCAGCAGCCAAGGACTTGCAATTATAGCCAAAAACATTCAGTACTTC. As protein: CASSQGLAIIAKNIQYF.

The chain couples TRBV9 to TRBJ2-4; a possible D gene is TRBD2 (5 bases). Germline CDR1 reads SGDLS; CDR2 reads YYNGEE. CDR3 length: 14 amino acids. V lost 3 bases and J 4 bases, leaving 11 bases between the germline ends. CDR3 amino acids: CASSEGPGKNIQYF. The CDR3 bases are TGTGCCAGCAGCGAGGGCCCGGGAAAAAACATTCAGTACTTC.

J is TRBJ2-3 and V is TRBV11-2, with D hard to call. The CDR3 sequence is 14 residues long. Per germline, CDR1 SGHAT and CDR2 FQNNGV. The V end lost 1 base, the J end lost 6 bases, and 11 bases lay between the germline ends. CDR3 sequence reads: CASSLARSGDTQYF. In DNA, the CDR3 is TGTGCCAGCAGCTTAGCGAGGTCCGGGGATACGCAGTATTTT.

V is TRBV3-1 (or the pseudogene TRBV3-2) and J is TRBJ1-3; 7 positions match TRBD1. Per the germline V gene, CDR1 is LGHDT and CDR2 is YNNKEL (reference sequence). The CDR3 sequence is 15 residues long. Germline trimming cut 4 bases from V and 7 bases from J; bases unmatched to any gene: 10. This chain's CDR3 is CASSPARAGGNTIYF. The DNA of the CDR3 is TGTGCCAGCAGCCCTGCAAGAGCAGGGGGGAACACCATATATTTT.

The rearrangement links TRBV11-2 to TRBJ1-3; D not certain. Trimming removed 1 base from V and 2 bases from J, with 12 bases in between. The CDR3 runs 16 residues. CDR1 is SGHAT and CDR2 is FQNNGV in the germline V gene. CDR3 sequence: CASSLGLLGAGNTIYF. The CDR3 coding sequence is TGTGCCAGCAGCTTAGGGTTGTTGGGAGCTGGAAACACCATATATTTT.

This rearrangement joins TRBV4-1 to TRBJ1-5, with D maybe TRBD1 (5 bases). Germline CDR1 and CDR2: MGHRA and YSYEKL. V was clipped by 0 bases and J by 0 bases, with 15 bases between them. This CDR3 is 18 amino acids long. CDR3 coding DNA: TGCGCCAGCAGCCAAGATGGGGGGTGGGGTGATAGCAATCAGCCCCAGCATTTT. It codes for CASSQDGGWGDSNQPQHF.

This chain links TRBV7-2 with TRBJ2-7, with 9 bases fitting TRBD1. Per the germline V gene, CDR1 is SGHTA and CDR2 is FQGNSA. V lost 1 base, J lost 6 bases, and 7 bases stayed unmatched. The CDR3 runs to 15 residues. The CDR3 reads CASSLVEDRGLEQYF. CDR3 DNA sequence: TGTGCCAGCAGCTTAGTCGAGGACAGGGGTCTCGAGCAGTACTTC.

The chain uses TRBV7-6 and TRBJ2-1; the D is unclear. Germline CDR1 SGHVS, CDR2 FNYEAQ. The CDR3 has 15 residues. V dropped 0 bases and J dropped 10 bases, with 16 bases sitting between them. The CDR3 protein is CASSLAKGSLQEQFF. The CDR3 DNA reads TGTGCCAGCAGCTTAGCGAAGGGTTCTCTACAAGAGCAGTTCTTC.

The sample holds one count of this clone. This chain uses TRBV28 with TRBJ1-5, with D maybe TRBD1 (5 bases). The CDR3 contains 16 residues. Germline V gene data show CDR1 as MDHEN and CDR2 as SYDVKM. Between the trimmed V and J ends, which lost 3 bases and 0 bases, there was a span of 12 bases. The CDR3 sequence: CASSFRRENSNQPQHF. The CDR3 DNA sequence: TGTGCCAGCAGTTTCCGCAGGGAAAATAGCAATCAGCCCCAGCATTTT.